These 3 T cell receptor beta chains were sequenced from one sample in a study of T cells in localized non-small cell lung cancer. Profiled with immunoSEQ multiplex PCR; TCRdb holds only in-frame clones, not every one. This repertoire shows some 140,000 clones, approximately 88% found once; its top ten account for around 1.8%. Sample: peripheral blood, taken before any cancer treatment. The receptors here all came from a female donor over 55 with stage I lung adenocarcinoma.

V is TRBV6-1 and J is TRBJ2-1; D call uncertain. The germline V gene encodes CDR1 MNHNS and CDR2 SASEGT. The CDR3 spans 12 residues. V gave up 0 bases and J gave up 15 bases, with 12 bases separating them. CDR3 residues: CASSEAPTRRFF. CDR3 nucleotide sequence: TGTGCCAGCAGTGAAGCTCCCACCCGGCGGTTCTTC.

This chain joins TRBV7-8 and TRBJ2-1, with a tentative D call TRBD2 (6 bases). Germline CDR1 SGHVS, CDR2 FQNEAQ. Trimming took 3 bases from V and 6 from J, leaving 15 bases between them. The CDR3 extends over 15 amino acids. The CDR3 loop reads CASSFRPGLVNEQFF. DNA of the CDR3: TGTGCCAGCAGCTTCAGGCCGGGACTGGTCAATGAGCAGTTCTTC.

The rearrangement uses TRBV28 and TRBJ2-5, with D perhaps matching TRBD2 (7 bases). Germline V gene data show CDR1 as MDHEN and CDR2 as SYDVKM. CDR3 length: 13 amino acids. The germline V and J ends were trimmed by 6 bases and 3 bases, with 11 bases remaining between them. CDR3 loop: CASRGGAEETQYF. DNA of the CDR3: TGTGCCAGCAGGGGGGGGGCAGAAGAGACCCAGTACTTC.